The T cell receptor beta chain described here comes from a study of OX40 agonist ivuxolimab in advanced cancers. Study-level points and caveats: Also present in some nonresponders was a low level of normalized T-cell clonal expansion.

The protocol was immunoSEQ multiplex PCR, while the TCRdb copy is restricted to in-frame clones and leaves out a portion. The sample has about 84,000 clones, around 90% seen once; the top ten hold roughly 0.2%. The CDR3 is made up of 12 amino acids. Germline V gene data show CDR1 as SGHTA and CDR2 as FQGTGA. V was pared by 2 bases and J by 9 bases, with 5 bases between. Note on this clone: Its specificity is not known.

This sample comprised CD4+ or CD8+ T cells sorted from blood, obtained in a trial of the OX40 agonist ivuxolimab. The chain is built from TRBV7-3 and TRBJ1-6; D is undetermined. The receptor's source is an adult with an advanced solid tumor such as melanoma, head and neck, liver or kidney cancer. The CDR3 region has the DNA TGTGCCAGCAGCTTAGCGGGTTCACCCCTCCACTTT. Its translation: CASSLAGSPLHF. The variable domain in full, completed from reference TRBV7-3 and TRBJ1-6, reads GAGVSQTPSNKVTEKGKYVELRCDPISGHTALYWYRQSLGQGPEFLIYFQGTGAADDSGLPNDRFFAVRPEGSVSTLKIQRTERGDSAVYLCASSLAGSPLHFGNGTRLTVT.